One sample yielded the 3 T cell receptor beta chains listed below, sequenced in a study of CD8 T cells in ankylosing spondylitis. From the 5' RACE reads, TCRdb called clonotypes with MiXCR, one entry per CDR3 protein. The profile shows around 320,000 distinct CDR3 sequences, roughly 20% of them singletons. Sequencing was performed on blood, either unsorted or a sorted T cell fraction (not recorded which). Receptor source: a female donor with ankylosing spondylitis or in good health (not recorded which).

The rearrangement joins TRBV20-1 to TRBJ2-3; 8 nucleotides line up with TRBD2. The CDR3 contains 14 residues. The V gene's germline CDR1 is DFQATT and CDR2 SNEGSKA (reference sequence). The DNA for the CDR3 is TGCACCGTGAAGTCGACTAGCGGCACAGATACGCAGTATTTT. Its translation is CTVKSTSGTDTQYF.

This clonotype has a count of ten or more. The V call is TRBV20-1, the J call TRBJ2-1; D assignment may be TRBD1 or TRBD2 (6 bases each). Germline lookup yields CDR1 DFQATT and CDR2 SNEGSKA (reference sequence). V lost 6 bases and J 7 bases, leaving 22 bases between the germline ends. The CDR3 spans 15 residues. The CDR3 loop reads CSAASRGVGSNEQFF. Here the CDR3 DNA reads TGCAGTGCCGCGTCGAGGGGGGTGGGTTCAAATGAGCAGTTCTTC.

This clonotype showed up many times. The CDR3 DNA is TGTGCCAGCAGCCCTCGCACAGATACGCAGTATTTT. Protein: CASSPRTDTQYF. V and J are TRBV5-8 and TRBJ2-3, with D hard to call. The germline gives CDR1 SGHTS, CDR2 YDEGEE. There are 12 residues in the CDR3. Trimming removed 4 bases from V and 1 base from J, with 4 bases in between. Full variable domain (rest looked up from reference TRBV5-8 and TRBJ2-3): EAGVTQSPTHLIKTRGQQATLRCSPISGHTSVYWYQQALGLGLQFLLWYDEGEERNRGNFPPRFSGRQFPNYSSELNVNALELEDSALYLCASSPRTDTQYFGPGTRLTVL.